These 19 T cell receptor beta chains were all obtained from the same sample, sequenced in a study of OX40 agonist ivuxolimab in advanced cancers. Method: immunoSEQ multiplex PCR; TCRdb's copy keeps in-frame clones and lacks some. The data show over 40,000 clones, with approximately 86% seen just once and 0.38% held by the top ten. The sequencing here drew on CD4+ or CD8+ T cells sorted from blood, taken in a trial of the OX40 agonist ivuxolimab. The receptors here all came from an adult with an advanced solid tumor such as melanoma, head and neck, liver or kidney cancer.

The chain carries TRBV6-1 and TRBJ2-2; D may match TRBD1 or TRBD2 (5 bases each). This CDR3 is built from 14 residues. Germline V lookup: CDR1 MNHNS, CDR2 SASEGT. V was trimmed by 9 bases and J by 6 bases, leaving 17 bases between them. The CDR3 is CASRATLGAGELFF. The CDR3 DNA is TGTGCCAGTCGGGCGACACTAGGGGCCGGGGAGCTGTTTTTT.

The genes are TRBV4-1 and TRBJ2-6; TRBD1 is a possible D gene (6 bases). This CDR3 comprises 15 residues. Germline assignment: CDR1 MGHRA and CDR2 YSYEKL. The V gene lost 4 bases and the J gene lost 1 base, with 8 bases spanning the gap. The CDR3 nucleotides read TGCGCCAGCAGCCTACAGGGATCTGGGGCCAACGTCCTGACTTTC. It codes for CASSLQGSGANVLTF.

The chain's CDR3 is CASRGMADTEAFF. CDR3 sequence (DNA): TGTGCCAGCAGAGGGATGGCGGACACTGAAGCTTTCTTT. J is TRBJ1-1 and V is TRBV2; no reliable D call. V dropped 6 bases and J dropped 3 bases, with 11 bases sitting between them. The V gene's germline CDR1 is SNHLY and CDR2 FYNNEI. The length of the CDR3 is 13 residues.

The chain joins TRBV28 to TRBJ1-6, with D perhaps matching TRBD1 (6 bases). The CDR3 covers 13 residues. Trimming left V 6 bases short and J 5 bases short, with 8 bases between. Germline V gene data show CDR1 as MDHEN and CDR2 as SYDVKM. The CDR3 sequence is CASRTGNNSPLHF. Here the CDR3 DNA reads TGTGCCAGCAGGACAGGCAATAATTCACCCCTCCACTTT.

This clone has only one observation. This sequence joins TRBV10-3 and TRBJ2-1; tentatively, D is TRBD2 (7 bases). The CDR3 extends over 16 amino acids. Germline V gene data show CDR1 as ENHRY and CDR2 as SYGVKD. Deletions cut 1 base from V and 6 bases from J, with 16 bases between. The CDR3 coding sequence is TGTGCCATCAGTGAGTGGAAGGGAGGGGGATCCAATGAGCAGTTCTTC. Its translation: CAISEWKGGGSNEQFF.

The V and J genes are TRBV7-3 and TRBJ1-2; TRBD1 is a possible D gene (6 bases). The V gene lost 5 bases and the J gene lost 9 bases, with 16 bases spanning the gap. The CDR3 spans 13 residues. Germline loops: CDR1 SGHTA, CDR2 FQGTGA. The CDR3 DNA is TGTGCCAGCAGCAAAGACGACAGGTCGAGCTACACCTTC. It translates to CASSKDDRSSYTF.

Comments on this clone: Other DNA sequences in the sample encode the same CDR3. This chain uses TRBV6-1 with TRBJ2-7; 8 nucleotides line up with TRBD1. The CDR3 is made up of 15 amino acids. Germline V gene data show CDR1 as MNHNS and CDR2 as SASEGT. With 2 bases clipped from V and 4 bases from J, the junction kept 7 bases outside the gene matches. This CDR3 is CASSELGQGAYEQYF. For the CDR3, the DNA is TGTGCCAGCAGTGAATTAGGGCAGGGGGCTTACGAGCAGTACTTC.

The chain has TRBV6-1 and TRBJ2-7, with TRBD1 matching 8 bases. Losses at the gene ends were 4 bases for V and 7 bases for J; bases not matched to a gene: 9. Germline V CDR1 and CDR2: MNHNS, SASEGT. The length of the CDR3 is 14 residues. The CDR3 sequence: CASSVDRDPREQYF. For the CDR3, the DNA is TGTGCCAGCAGTGTGGACAGGGACCCAAGGGAGCAGTACTTC.

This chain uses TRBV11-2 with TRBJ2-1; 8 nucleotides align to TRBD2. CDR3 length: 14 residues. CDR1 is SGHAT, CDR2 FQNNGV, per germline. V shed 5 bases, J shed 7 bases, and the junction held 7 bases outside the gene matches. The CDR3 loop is CASSVIAGRNEQFF. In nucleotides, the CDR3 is TGTGCCAGCAGCGTGATAGCGGGAAGAAATGAGCAGTTCTTC.

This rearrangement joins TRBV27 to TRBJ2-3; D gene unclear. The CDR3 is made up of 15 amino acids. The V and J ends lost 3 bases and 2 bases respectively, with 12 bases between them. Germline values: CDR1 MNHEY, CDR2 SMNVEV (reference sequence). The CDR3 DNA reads TGTGCCAGCAGTTTTGGTTTCCCAAACACAGATACGCAGTATTTT. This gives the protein CASSFGFPNTDTQYF.

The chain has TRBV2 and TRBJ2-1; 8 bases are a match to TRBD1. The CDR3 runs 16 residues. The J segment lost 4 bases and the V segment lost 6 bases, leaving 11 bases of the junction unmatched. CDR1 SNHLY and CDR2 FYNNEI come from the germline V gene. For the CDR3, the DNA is TGTGCCAGCAGCCTCTACCGGGACAGGTATTACAATGAGCAGTTCTTC. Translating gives CASSLYRDRYYNEQFF.

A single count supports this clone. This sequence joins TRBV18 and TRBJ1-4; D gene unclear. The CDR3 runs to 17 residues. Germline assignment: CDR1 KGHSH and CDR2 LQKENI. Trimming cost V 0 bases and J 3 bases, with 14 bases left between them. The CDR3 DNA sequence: TGTGCCAGCTCACCACCGGGCACACTGCAGTCTAATGAAAAACTGTTTTTT. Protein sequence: CASSPPGTLQSNEKLFF.

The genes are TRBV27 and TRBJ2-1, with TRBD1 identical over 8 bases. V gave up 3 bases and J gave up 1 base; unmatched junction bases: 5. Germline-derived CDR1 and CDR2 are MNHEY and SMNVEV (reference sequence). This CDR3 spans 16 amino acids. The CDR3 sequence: CASSFLRQGSYNEQFF. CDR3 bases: TGTGCCAGCAGTTTCCTCCGACAGGGGTCCTACAATGAGCAGTTCTTC.

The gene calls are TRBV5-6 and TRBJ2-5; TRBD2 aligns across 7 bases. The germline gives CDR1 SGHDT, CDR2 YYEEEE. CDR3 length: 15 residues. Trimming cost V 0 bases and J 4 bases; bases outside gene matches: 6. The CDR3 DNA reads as TGTGCCAGCAGCTTGGAGCGGGGAGGGGTAGAGACCCAGTACTTC. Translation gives CASSLERGGVETQYF.

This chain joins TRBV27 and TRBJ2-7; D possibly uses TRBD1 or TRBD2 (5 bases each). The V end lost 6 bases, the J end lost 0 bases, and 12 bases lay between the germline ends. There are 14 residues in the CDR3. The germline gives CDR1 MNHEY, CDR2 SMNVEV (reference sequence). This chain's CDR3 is CASRPRGASYEQYF. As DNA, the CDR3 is TGTGCCAGCAGGCCTCGGGGCGCCTCCTACGAGCAGTACTTC.

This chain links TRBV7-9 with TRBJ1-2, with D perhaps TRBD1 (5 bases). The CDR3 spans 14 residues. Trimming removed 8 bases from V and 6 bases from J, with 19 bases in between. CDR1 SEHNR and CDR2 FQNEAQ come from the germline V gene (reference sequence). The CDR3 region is CASHGGGAGDGYTF. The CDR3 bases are TGTGCCAGCCACGGAGGAGGGGCCGGTGATGGCTACACCTTC.

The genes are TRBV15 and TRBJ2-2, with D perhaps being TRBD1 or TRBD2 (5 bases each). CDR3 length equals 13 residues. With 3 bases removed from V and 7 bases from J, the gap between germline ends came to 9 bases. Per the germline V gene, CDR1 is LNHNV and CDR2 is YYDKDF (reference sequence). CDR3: CATSSEGLGELFF. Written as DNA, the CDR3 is TGTGCCACCAGCAGCGAGGGGCTCGGGGAGCTGTTTTTT.

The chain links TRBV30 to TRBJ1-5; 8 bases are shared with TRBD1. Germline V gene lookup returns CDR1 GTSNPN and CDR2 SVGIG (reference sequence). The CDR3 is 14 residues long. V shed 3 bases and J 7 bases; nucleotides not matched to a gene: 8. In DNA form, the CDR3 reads TGTGCCTGGAGCACGATCAGGGGGCAACAGCCCCAGCATTTT. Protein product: CAWSTIRGQQPQHF.

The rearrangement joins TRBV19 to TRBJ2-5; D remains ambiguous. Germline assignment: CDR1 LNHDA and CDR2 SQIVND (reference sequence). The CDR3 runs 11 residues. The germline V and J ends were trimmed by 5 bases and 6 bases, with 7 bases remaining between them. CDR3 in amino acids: CASSASKTQYF. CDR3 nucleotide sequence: TGTGCCAGTAGTGCATCGAAGACCCAGTACTTC.